Here is one T cell receptor beta chain with its context. The data originate from a study of blood T cell repertoires in COVID-19. Losses at the gene ends were 3 bases for V and 2 bases for J; bases not matched to a gene: 2. The CDR3 has 17 amino acids. Germline CDR1 reads SGHVS; CDR2 reads FNYEAQ. Produced via immunoSEQ multiplex PCR; TCRdb's table is partial and in-frame only. The data contain tens of thousands of clones, approximately 83% of them singletons. The sequence came from a man aged 30-40 years with COVID-19, enrolled during active disease. The sequencing sample was made of peripheral blood. V is TRBV7-6 and J is TRBJ2-6; 12 bases match TRBD2. CDR3 loop: CASSLASGRAGANVLTF. CDR3 coding DNA: TGTGCCAGCAGCTTGGCTAGCGGGAGGGCTGGGGCCAACGTCCTGACTTTC.